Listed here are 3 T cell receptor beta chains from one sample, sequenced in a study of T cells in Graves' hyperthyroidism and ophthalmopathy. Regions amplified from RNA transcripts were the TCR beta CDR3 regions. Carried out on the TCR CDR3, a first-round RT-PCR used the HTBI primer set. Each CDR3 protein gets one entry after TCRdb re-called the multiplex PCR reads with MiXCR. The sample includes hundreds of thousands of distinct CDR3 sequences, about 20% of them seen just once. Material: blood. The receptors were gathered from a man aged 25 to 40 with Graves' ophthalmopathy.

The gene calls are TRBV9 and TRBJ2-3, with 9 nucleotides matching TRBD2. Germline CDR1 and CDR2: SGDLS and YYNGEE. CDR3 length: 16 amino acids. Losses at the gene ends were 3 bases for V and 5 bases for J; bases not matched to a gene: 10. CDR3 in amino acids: CASSGLVAGAGDTQYF. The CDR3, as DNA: TGTGCCAGCAGCGGCCTCGTAGCGGGAGCCGGAGATACGCAGTATTTT.

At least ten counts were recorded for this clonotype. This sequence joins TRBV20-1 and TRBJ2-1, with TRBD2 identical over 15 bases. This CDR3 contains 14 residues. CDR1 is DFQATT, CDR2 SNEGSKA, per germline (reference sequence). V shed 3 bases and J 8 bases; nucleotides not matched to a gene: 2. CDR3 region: CSARGLAGGDEQFF. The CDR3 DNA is TGCAGTGCTAGGGGACTAGCGGGAGGAGATGAGCAGTTCTTC.

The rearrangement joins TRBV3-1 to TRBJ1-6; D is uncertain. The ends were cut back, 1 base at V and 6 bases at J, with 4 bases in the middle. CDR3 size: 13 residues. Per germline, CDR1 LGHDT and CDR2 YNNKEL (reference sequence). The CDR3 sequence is CASSQGANSPLHF. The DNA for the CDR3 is TGTGCCAGCAGCCAAGGGGCTAATTCACCCCTCCACTTT. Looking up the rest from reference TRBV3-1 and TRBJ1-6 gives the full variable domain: DTAVSQTPKYLVTQMGNDKSIKCEQNLGHDTMYWYKQDSKKFLKIMFSYNNKELIINETVPNRFSPKSPDKAHLNLHINSLELGDSAVYFCASSQGANSPLHFGNGTRLTVT.